This T cell receptor beta chain is drawn from a study of memory CD4+ T cells and cytomegalovirus serostatus. For the study at large: Donors were healthy Belgian adults, several CMV seropositive and 20 to 25 seronegative.

General study findings and limits: Of 150 to 200 reported CMV TCRbeta sequences, under 80 were found in memory CD4+ repertoires. Median bootstrapped AUC for CMV status was roughly 0.95 originally, approximately 0.9 US-trained.

With regard to this clone: Its antigen is unidentified.

The CDR3 contains 13 residues. Germline V lookup: CDR1 LNHDA, CDR2 SQIVND (reference sequence). V lost 5 bases and J 8 bases, leaving 13 bases between the germline ends. The sort gate was single viable CD3+CD4+CD8-CD45RO+ cells for memory CD4+ T cells. Total CD4+ T cells were enriched by CD4 positive selection. Sequenced by immunoSEQ multiplex PCR; TCRdb stores in-frame clones only, minus some. The profile shows tens of thousands of clones, roughly 77% of them singletons. The origin of this receptor is an adult in good health and CMV-seronegative. The sample taken for sequencing was memory CD4+ T cells from blood. The J gene is TRBJ2-1, the V gene TRBV19; D may be TRBD2 (6 bases). CDR3 DNA: TGTGCCAGTAGTCTCGGCGGGGCCTATGAGCAGTTCTTC. Its translation: CASSLGGAYEQFF.